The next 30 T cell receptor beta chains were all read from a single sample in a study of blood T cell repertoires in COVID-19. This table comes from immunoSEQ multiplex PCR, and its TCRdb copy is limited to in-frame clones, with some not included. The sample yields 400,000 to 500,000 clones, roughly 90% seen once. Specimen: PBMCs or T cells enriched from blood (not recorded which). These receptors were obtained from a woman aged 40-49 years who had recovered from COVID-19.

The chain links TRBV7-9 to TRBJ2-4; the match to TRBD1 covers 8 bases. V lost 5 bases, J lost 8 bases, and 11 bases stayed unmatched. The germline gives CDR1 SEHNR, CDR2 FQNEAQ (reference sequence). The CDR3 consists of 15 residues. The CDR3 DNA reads TGTGCCAGCAGCGCAAGGACAGGGTACTTGGACATTCAGTACTTC. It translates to CASSARTGYLDIQYF.

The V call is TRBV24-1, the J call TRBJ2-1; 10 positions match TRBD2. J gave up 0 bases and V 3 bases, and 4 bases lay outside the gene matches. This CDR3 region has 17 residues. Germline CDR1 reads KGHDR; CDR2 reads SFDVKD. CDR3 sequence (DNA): TGTGCCACCAGTGATAGGACTAGCGGTGCCTCCTACAATGAGCAGTTCTTC. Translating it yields CATSDRTSGASYNEQFF.

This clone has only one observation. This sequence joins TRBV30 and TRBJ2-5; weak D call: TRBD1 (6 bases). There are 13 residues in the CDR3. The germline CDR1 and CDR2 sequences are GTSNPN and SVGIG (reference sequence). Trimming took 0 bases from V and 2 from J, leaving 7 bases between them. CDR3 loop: CAWSVDRQETQYF. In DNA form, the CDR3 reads TGTGCCTGGAGTGTAGACAGGCAAGAGACCCAGTACTTC.

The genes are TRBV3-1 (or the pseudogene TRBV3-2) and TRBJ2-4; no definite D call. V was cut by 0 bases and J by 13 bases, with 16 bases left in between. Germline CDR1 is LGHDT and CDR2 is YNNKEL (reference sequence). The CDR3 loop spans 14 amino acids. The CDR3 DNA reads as TGTGCCAGCAGCCAAGATAGCCTACTCCGAATACAGTACTTC. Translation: CASSQDSLLRIQYF.

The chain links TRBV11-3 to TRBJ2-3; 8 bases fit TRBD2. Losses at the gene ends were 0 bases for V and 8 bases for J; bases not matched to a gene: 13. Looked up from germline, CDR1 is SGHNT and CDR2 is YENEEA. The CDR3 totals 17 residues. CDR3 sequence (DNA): TGTGCCAGCAGCTTAGATCTAGCGGGCTACGAGGGAGGTACGCAGTATTTT. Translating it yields CASSLDLAGYEGGTQYF.

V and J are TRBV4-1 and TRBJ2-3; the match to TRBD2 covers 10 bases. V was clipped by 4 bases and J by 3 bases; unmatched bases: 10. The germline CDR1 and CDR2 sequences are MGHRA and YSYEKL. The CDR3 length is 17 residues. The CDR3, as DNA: TGCGCCAGCAGCCTCTCCCCGGGACTAGCGCTGACAGATACGCAGTATTTT. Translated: CASSLSPGLALTDTQYF.

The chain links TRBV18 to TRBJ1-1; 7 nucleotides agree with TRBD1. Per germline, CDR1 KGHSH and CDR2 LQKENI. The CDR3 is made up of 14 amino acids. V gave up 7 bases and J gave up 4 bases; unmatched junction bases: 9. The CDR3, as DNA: TGTGCCAGCTACATTCAGGGGGGCGGCACTGAAGCTTTCTTT. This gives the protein CASYIQGGGTEAFF.

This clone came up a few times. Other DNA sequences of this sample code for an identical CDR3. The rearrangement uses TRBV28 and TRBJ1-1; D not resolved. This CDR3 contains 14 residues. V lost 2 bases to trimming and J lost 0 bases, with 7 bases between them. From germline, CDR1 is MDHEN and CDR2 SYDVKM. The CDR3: CASSLGQMNTEAFF. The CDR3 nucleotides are TGTGCCAGCAGTTTAGGGCAGATGAACACTGAAGCTTTCTTT.

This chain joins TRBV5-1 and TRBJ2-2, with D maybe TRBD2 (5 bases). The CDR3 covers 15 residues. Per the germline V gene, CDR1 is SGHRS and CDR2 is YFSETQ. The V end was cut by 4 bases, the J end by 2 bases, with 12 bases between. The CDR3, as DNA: TGCGCCAGCAGCCAGGACTCTGGCAACACCGGGGAGCTGTTTTTT. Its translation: CASSQDSGNTGELFF.

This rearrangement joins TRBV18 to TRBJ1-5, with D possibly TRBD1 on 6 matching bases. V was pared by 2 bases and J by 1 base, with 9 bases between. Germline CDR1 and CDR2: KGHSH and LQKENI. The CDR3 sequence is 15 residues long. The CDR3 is CASSPVDSSNQPQHF. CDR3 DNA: TGTGCCAGCTCACCAGTGGACAGCAGCAATCAGCCCCAGCATTTT.

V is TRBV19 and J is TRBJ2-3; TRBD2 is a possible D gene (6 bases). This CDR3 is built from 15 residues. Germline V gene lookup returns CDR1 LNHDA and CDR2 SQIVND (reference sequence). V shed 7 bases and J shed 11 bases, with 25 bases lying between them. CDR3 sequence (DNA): TGTGCCAGTAACAGTGGAGGAGGGACGGCCAACCGGCAGTATTTT. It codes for CASNSGGGTANRQYF. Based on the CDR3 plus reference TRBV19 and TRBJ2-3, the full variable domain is DGGITQSPKYLFRKEGQNVTLSCEQNLNHDAMYWYRQDPGQGLRLIYYSQIVNDFQKGDIAEGYSVSREKKESFPLTVTSAQKNPTAFYLCASNSGGGTANRQYFGPGTRLTVL.

In nucleotides, the CDR3 is TGTGCCAGCAGTTCGTCAGGTGCCTACGAGCAGTACTTC. It translates to CASSSSGAYEQYF. The chain links TRBV12-3 or TRBV12-4 to TRBJ2-7, with D unclear. The CDR3 sequence is 13 residues long. V was cut by 4 bases and J by 2 bases, with 9 bases left in between.

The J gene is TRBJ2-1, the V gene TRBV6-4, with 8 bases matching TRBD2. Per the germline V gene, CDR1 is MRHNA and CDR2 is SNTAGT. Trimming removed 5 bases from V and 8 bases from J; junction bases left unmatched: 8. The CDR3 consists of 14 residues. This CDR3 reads CASSWVSGDDEQFF. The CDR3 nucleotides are TGTGCCAGCAGTTGGGTTAGCGGGGACGATGAGCAGTTCTTC.

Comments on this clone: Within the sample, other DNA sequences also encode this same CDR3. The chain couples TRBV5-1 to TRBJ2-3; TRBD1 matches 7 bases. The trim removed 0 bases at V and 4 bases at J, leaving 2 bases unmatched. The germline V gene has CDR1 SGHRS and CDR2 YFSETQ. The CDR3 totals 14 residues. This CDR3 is CASSLGQGSDTQYF. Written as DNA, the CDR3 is TGCGCCAGCAGCTTGGGACAGGGATCAGATACGCAGTATTTT.

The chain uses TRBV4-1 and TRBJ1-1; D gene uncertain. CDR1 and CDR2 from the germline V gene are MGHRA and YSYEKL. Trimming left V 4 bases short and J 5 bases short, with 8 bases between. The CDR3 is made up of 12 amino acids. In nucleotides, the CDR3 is TGCGCCAGCAGCCCTAGTGGGACTGAAGCTTTCTTT. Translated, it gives CASSPSGTEAFF.

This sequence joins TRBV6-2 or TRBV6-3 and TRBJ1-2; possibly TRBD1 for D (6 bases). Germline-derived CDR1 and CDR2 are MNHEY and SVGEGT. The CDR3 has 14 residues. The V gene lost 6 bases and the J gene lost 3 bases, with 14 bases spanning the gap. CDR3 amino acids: CASSLISGDYGYTF. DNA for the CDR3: TGTGCCAGCAGCCTAATCTCAGGGGACTATGGCTACACCTTC.

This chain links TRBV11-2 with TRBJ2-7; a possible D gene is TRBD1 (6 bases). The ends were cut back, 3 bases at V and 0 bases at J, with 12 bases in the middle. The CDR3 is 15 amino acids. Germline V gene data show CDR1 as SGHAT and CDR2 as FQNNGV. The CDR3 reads CASSFGRGVSYEQYF. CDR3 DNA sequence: TGTGCCAGCAGCTTCGGCAGGGGAGTCTCCTACGAGCAGTACTTC.

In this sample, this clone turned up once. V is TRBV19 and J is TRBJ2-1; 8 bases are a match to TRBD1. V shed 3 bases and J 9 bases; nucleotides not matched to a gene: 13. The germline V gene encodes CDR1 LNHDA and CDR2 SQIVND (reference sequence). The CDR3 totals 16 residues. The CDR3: CASSIPTRGRRGEQFF. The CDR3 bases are TGTGCCAGTAGTATTCCGACCAGGGGGCGCAGGGGTGAGCAGTTCTTC.

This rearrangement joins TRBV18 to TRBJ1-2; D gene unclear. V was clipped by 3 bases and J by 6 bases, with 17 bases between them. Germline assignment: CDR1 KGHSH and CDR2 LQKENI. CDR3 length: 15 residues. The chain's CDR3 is CASSPVEPSRDGYTF. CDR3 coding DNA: TGTGCCAGCTCACCTGTCGAGCCTAGTCGAGATGGCTACACCTTC. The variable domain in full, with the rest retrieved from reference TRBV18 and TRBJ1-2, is NAGVMQNPRHLVRRRGQEARLRCSPMKGHSHVYWYRQLPEEGLKFMVYLQKENIIDESGMPKERFSAEFPKEGPSILRIQQVVRGDSAAYFCASSPVEPSRDGYTFGSGTRLTVV.

CDR3 coding DNA: TGCGCCAGCAGCCAAAACAACGCAGGGGCCACTAATGAAAAACTGTTTTTT. Translating it yields CASSQNNAGATNEKLFF. The gene calls are TRBV4-3 and TRBJ1-4; possibly TRBD1 for D (6 bases). The CDR3 contains 17 residues. With 2 bases removed from V and 2 bases from J, the gap between germline ends came to 15 bases. Per the germline V gene, CDR1 is LGHNA and CDR2 is YSLEER.

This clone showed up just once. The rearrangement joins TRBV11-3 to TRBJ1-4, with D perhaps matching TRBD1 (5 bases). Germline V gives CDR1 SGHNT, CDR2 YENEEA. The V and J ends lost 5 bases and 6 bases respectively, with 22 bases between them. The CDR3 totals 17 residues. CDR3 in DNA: TGTGCCAGCAGCCCCAAATGGGGGGGGAAGCTTGATGAAAAACTGTTTTTT. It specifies CASSPKWGGKLDEKLFF.

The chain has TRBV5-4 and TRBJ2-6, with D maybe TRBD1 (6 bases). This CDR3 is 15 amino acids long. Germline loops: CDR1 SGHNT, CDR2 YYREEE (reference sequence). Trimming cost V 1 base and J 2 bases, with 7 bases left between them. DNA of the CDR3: TGTGCCAGCAGCTTGAGGACAGCTGGGGCCAACGTCCTGACTTTC. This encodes CASSLRTAGANVLTF.

CDR3 amino acids: CASSPDRVGQPQHF. The CDR3 DNA sequence: TGTGCCAGCAGTCCAGACAGGGTCGGTCAGCCCCAGCATTTT. The chain has TRBV27 and TRBJ1-5; 7 bases match TRBD1. With V trimmed by 5 bases and J by 6 bases, 7 bases remained unmatched. The CDR3 has 14 amino acids. The V gene's germline CDR1 is MNHEY and CDR2 SMNVEV (reference sequence).

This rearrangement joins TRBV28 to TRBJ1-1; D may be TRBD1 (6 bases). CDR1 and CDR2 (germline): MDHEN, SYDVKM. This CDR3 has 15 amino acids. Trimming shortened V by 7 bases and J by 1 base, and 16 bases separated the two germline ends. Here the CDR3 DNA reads TGTGCCAGCAACCGCCTACCGACAGGGAACACTGAAGCTTTCTTT. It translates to CASNRLPTGNTEAFF.

This CDR3 is CASRRTGSKGYTF. CDR3 nucleotides: TGTGCCAGCAGACGGACAGGGTCGAAGGGCTACACCTTC. The chain employs TRBV28 and TRBJ1-2; 8 bases fit TRBD1. V was pared by 6 bases and J by 8 bases, with 8 bases of the junction left unmatched. The CDR3 has 13 amino acids. In germline, CDR1 is MDHEN, CDR2 SYDVKM.

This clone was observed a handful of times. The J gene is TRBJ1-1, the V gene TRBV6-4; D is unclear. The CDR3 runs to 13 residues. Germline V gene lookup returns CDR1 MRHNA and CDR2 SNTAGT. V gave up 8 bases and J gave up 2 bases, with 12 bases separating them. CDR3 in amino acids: CASDGPKNTEAFF. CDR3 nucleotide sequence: TGTGCCAGCGATGGGCCAAAAAACACTGAAGCTTTCTTT.

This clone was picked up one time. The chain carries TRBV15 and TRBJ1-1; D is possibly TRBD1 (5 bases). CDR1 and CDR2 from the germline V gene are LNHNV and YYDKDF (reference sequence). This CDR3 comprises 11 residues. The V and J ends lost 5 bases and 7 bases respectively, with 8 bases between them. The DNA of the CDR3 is TGTGCCACCAGCCTGCAGGGTGAAGCTTTCTTT. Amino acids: CATSLQGEAFF.

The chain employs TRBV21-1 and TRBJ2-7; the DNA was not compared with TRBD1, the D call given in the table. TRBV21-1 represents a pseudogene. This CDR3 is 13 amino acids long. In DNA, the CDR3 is TGTGCCAGCATCAGGCAGGGGGCCTACGAGCAGTACTTC. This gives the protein CASIRQGAYEQYF.

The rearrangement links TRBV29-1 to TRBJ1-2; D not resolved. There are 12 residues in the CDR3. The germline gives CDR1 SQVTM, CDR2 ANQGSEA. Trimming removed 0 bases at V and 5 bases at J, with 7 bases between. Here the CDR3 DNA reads TGCAGCGTTGAAGATCGGTTATATGGCTACACCTTC. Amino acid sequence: CSVEDRLYGYTF.

The CDR3, as DNA: TGTGCCAGCAGCTCCATTCCAGGGATTGCCACCGGGGAGCTGTTTTTT. This encodes CASSSIPGIATGELFF. The V gene is TRBV7-8, the J gene TRBJ2-2; possible D gene TRBD1, 5 bases. V lost 4 bases and J lost 4, with 16 bases in between. CDR1 is SGHVS and CDR2 is FQNEAQ in the germline V gene. The CDR3 spans 16 residues. The entire variable domain, with the rest obtained from reference TRBV7-8 and TRBJ2-2, is as follows: GAGVSQSPRYKVAKRGQDVALRCDPISGHVSLFWYQQALGQGPEFLTYFQNEAQLDKSGLPSDRFFAERPEGSVSTLKIQRTQQEDSAVYLCASSSIPGIATGELFFGEGSRLTVL.